This is a list of T cell receptor beta chains from one sample in a study of T cell responses to AZD1222 COVID-19 vaccine. Using immunoSEQ multiplex PCR, the repertoire was profiled, and TCRdb retains in-frame clones only, with some absent. This sample has more than 140,000 clones, with approximately 88% found just once. Sequencing used peripheral blood, obtained on day 0 of MenACWY control vaccination. The receptors stem from an adult in good health. Each CDR3 is given with its conserved first and last residue. Fields, in order: D gene, J gene, V gene, clone size, CDR3 DNA, CDR3 protein. A D gene is named only where the DNA matches it firmly. Only part of the rows carry a size: once, few, many, or a class if the clone is expanded.

D gene: TRBD1; J gene: TRBJ2-1; V gene: TRBV7-8; clone size: few; CDR3 DNA: TGTGCCAGCAGCTTAGCGAGCGGACAGGGGAATGAGCAGTTCTTC; CDR3 protein: CASSLASGQGNEQFF
D gene: .; J gene: TRBJ1-1; V gene: TRBV27; clone size: .; CDR3 DNA: TGTGCCAGCAGTCCTCGGCGGAACACTGAAGCTTTCTTT; CDR3 protein: CASSPRRNTEAFF
D gene: .; J gene: TRBJ1-1; V gene: TRBV7-2; clone size: .; CDR3 DNA: TGTGCCAGCAGCTTCCGATGGGGCGGCACTGAAGCTTTCTTT; CDR3 protein: CASSFRWGGTEAFF
D gene: .; J gene: TRBJ1-1; V gene: TRBV30; clone size: few; CDR3 DNA: TGTGCCTGGAGCAGGAACACTGAAGCTTTCTTT; CDR3 protein: CAWSRNTEAFF
D gene: .; J gene: TRBJ1-2; V gene: TRBV18; clone size: .; CDR3 DNA: TGTGCCAGCTCACCAGCCCTGGACTCTTTCGGCTACACCTTC; CDR3 protein: CASSPALDSFGYTF
D gene: TRBD1; J gene: TRBJ2-5; V gene: TRBV27; clone size: once; CDR3 DNA: TGTGCCAGCAGTCCTCGTTCGGGACAGGGACAAGAGACCCAGTACTTC; CDR3 protein: CASSPRSGQGQETQYF
D gene: TRBD1; J gene: TRBJ1-1; V gene: TRBV19; clone size: .; CDR3 DNA: TGTGCCAGTAGTTACCACAGACGACAGGGCCGCCTTCTTAACACTGAAGCTTTCTTT; CDR3 protein: CASSYHRRQGRLLNTEAFF
D gene: .; J gene: TRBJ2-7; V gene: TRBV3-1/TRBV3-2; clone size: .; CDR3 DNA: TGTGCCAGCAGCCAGTATACCAACAGGGGAGGATTGCGCTACGAGCAGTACTTC; CDR3 protein: CASSQYTNRGGLRYEQYF
D gene: TRBD2; J gene: TRBJ2-6; V gene: TRBV18; clone size: .; CDR3 DNA: TGTGCCAGCTCACCACGGAGCGGGAACTCTGGGGCCAACGTCCTGACTTTC; CDR3 protein: CASSPRSGNSGANVLTF
D gene: .; J gene: TRBJ2-1; V gene: TRBV3-1/TRBV3-2; clone size: .; CDR3 DNA: TGTGCCAGCAGCCAAGATCCAAGTACTAGCTGGTATGAGCAGTTCTTC; CDR3 protein: CASSQDPSTSWYEQFF
D gene: TRBD2; J gene: TRBJ2-1; V gene: TRBV2; clone size: few; CDR3 DNA: TGTGCCAGCAGTGCGCGGGAGGGCCTCAATGAGCAGTTCTTC; CDR3 protein: CASSAREGLNEQFF
D gene: .; J gene: TRBJ1-1; V gene: TRBV5-6; clone size: .; CDR3 DNA: TGTGCCAGCAGCTCGGGACCCCGGGGAGCTTTCTTT; CDR3 protein: CASSSGPRGAFF
D gene: TRBD1; J gene: TRBJ1-1; V gene: TRBV5-4; clone size: .; CDR3 DNA: TGTGCCAGCAGCACGGGACAGGGGGCGAGCGGGAACACTGAAGCTTTCTTT; CDR3 protein: CASSTGQGASGNTEAFF
D gene: TRBD2; J gene: TRBJ2-3; V gene: TRBV7-9; clone size: .; CDR3 DNA: TGTGCCAGCAGCATCGGACTAGCGAGCACAGATACGCAGTATTTT; CDR3 protein: CASSIGLASTDTQYF
D gene: .; J gene: TRBJ2-2; V gene: TRBV27; clone size: .; CDR3 DNA: TGTGCCAGCACCACTAGGTCCAAGGGGCGCCCCGGGGAGCTGTTTTTT; CDR3 protein: CASTTRSKGRPGELFF
D gene: TRBD1; J gene: TRBJ2-7; V gene: TRBV5-1; clone size: once; CDR3 DNA: TGCGCCAGCAGCTTCGACAGGGCAATCGCCGAGCAGTACTTC; CDR3 protein: CASSFDRAIAEQYF
D gene: .; J gene: TRBJ2-5; V gene: TRBV7-2; clone size: .; CDR3 DNA: TGTGCCAGCAGTAGCGCGGGTGAGACCCAGTACTTC; CDR3 protein: CASSSAGETQYF
D gene: TRBD2; J gene: TRBJ2-3; V gene: TRBV6-4; clone size: .; CDR3 DNA: TGTGCCAGCAGCCCCATAGCGGGGGAGACAGATACGCAGTATTTT; CDR3 protein: CASSPIAGETDTQYF
D gene: .; J gene: TRBJ1-1; V gene: TRBV30; clone size: .; CDR3 DNA: TGTGCCTGGAGTTATGGCACCTTGAACACTGAAGCTTTCTTT; CDR3 protein: CAWSYGTLNTEAFF
D gene: .; J gene: TRBJ1-2; V gene: TRBV7-9; clone size: .; CDR3 DNA: TGTGCCAGCGGGGCAGGACTAACCTATGGCTACACCTTC; CDR3 protein: CASGAGLTYGYTF
D gene: .; J gene: TRBJ1-2; V gene: TRBV19; clone size: .; CDR3 DNA: TGTGCCAGTAACGCGGGAATTAACTATGGCTACACCTTC; CDR3 protein: CASNAGINYGYTF
D gene: .; J gene: TRBJ1-1; V gene: TRBV5-1; clone size: .; CDR3 DNA: TGCGCCAGCAGCTATTCGGACAAGAACACTGAAGCTTTCTTT; CDR3 protein: CASSYSDKNTEAFF
D gene: .; J gene: TRBJ1-2; V gene: TRBV9; clone size: .; CDR3 DNA: TGTGCCAGCAGCGTAACGGGGGACGGCTACACCTTC; CDR3 protein: CASSVTGDGYTF
D gene: .; J gene: TRBJ1-5; V gene: TRBV27; clone size: .; CDR3 DNA: TGTGCCAGCAGTTTACCCGAGGGGCCCCAGCATTTT; CDR3 protein: CASSLPEGPQHF
D gene: .; J gene: TRBJ1-4; V gene: TRBV28; clone size: .; CDR3 DNA: TGTGCCAGCAGCTCCACTCCATCAACTAATGAAAAACTGTTTTTT; CDR3 protein: CASSSTPSTNEKLFF
D gene: TRBD1; J gene: TRBJ1-5; V gene: TRBV29-1; clone size: .; CDR3 DNA: TGCAGCGTCGCGGAATCGGGACAGTTCAATCAGCCCCAGCATTTT; CDR3 protein: CSVAESGQFNQPQHF
D gene: TRBD1; J gene: TRBJ1-2; V gene: TRBV2; clone size: .; CDR3 DNA: TGTGCCAGCAGTAGTGGTTCGGACAGGTCCATCTATGGCTACACCTTC; CDR3 protein: CASSSGSDRSIYGYTF
D gene: TRBD1; J gene: TRBJ1-4; V gene: TRBV5-6; clone size: .; CDR3 DNA: TGTGCCAGCAGCCCAGGGACAGCAGAAAAACTGTTTTTT; CDR3 protein: CASSPGTAEKLFF
D gene: TRBD2; J gene: TRBJ2-2; V gene: TRBV7-9; clone size: few; CDR3 DNA: TGTGCCAGCAGCCCGAAGATGCGACTAGCGGGACTCACCGGGGAGCTGTTTTTT; CDR3 protein: CASSPKMRLAGLTGELFF
D gene: .; J gene: TRBJ2-5; V gene: TRBV2; clone size: .; CDR3 DNA: TGTGCCAGCAGTGTCTCGGGGGAGGAGACCCAGTACTTC; CDR3 protein: CASSVSGEETQYF
D gene: .; J gene: TRBJ1-2; V gene: TRBV9; clone size: .; CDR3 DNA: TGTGCCAGCAGCTATGAACCCGATCCCCACTATGGCTACACCTTC; CDR3 protein: CASSYEPDPHYGYTF
D gene: .; J gene: TRBJ2-7; V gene: TRBV13; clone size: .; CDR3 DNA: TGTGCCAGCAGCCTCGACTCCTCGGGAAACGAGCAGTACTTC; CDR3 protein: CASSLDSSGNEQYF
D gene: TRBD2; J gene: TRBJ2-3; V gene: TRBV5-1; clone size: once; CDR3 DNA: TGCGCCAGCAGCAATATAGCGGGATCCACAGAATCGCAGTATTTT; CDR3 protein: CASSNIAGSTESQYF
D gene: TRBD1; J gene: TRBJ2-4; V gene: TRBV7-2; clone size: .; CDR3 DNA: TGTGCCAGCAGCCCTACAGGGGGCATTCAGTACTTC; CDR3 protein: CASSPTGGIQYF
D gene: .; J gene: TRBJ2-7; V gene: TRBV24-1; clone size: .; CDR3 DNA: TGTGCCACCAGTGACGGAGGCCCCCCCTACGAGCAGTACTTC; CDR3 protein: CATSDGGPPYEQYF
D gene: TRBD1; J gene: TRBJ1-1; V gene: TRBV10-3; clone size: .; CDR3 DNA: TGTGCCATCAGACAGGGGATGAACACTGAAGCTTTCTTT; CDR3 protein: CAIRQGMNTEAFF
D gene: TRBD1; J gene: TRBJ1-1; V gene: TRBV2; clone size: .; CDR3 DNA: TGTGCCAGCATCCCGTTAGGGGGCCTGAACACTGAAGCTTTCTTT; CDR3 protein: CASIPLGGLNTEAFF
D gene: TRBD1; J gene: TRBJ1-2; V gene: TRBV2; clone size: .; CDR3 DNA: TGTGCCAGCAGGTTGTTTGGACAGGGTCTGAGTGGCTACACCTTC; CDR3 protein: CASRLFGQGLSGYTF
D gene: .; J gene: TRBJ2-1; V gene: TRBV7-9; clone size: .; CDR3 DNA: TGTGCCAGCAGCTCCCGCTCCCCGGGCTCCTACAATGAGCAGTTCTTC; CDR3 protein: CASSSRSPGSYNEQFF
D gene: .; J gene: TRBJ2-4; V gene: TRBV5-1; clone size: .; CDR3 DNA: TGCGCCAGCAGCTTGGGTCGGAAAAGCATTCAGTACTTC; CDR3 protein: CASSLGRKSIQYF
D gene: TRBD1; J gene: TRBJ1-1; V gene: TRBV18; clone size: .; CDR3 DNA: TGTGCCAGCTCGGCGGGACAGTATTATTCTGAAGCTTTCTTT; CDR3 protein: CASSAGQYYSEAFF
D gene: .; J gene: TRBJ1-1; V gene: TRBV27; clone size: once; CDR3 DNA: TGTGCCAGCGGGATGGGGGGTGTAGCTTTCTTT; CDR3 protein: CASGMGGVAFF
D gene: .; J gene: TRBJ2-3; V gene: TRBV5-5; clone size: .; CDR3 DNA: TGTGCCAGCAGCCGTAGCACAGATACGCAGTATTTT; CDR3 protein: CASSRSTDTQYF
D gene: .; J gene: TRBJ2-5; V gene: TRBV5-1; clone size: once; CDR3 DNA: TGCGCCAGCAGCTTCTATGGGACGGCGGCCCAAGAGACCCAGTACTTC; CDR3 protein: CASSFYGTAAQETQYF